Listed below are T cell receptor beta chains from one sample, sequenced in a study of neurological immune-mediated disorders. TCRdb ran MiXCR on the 5' RACE reads and lists one entry per CDR3 protein. The table shows 20,000 or so distinct CDR3 sequences, with 2.6% occurring only once. The sequenced sample consisted of PBMCs. Every receptor here comes from a woman under 30 with multiple sclerosis. The CDR3 runs from the conserved cysteine through the conserved F or W. The D gene is left open where the match is weak. Part of the rows lack a size; the others show once, few, many or a class for expanded clones.

V gene	clone size	D gene	CDR3 length	J gene	CDR3 DNA	CDR3 protein
TRBV11-3	many	.	14	TRBJ1-1	TGTGCCAGCAGCCTCACCGGGCCTCAGACTGAAGCTTTCTTT	CASSLTGPQTEAFF
TRBV11-1	few	.	15	TRBJ2-3	TGTGCCAGCAGCCTGGGACGGCTAGACACAGATACGCAGTATTTT	CASSLGRLDTDTQYF
TRBV12-3/TRBV12-4	many	.	18	TRBJ1-2	TGTGCCAGCAGTTCTACCAGGGGCCCCAGAGGGGCTAACTATGGCTACACCTTC	CASSSTRGPRGANYGYTF
TRBV20-1	many	.	19	TRBJ2-7	TGCAGTGCCGCCGAATCGCGGAAGGGCTACCTCGGGGTAATCTACGAGCAGTACTTC	CSAAESRKGYLGVIYEQYF
TRBV20-1	many	TRBD1	14	TRBJ2-5	TGCAGTGCTAGAGACGGGACAGGGGTGGAGACCCAGTACTTC	CSARDGTGVETQYF
TRBV28	many	.	17	TRBJ2-7	TGTGCCAGCAGCTCTAACAACTTGGGCCAGACATCCTACGAGCAGTACTTC	CASSSNNLGQTSYEQYF
TRBV2	many	.	15	TRBJ1-2	TGTGCCAGCACTTTACGAGTGGGGTCTAACTATGGCTACACCTTC	CASTLRVGSNYGYTF
TRBV20-1	many	.	12	TRBJ1-5	TGCAGTGCTACCAGGGGCAATCAGCCCCAGCATTTT	CSATRGNQPQHF
TRBV7-6	many	TRBD1	14	TRBJ1-1	TGTGCCAGCAGCCCCAGGGGGCCGGACACTGAAGCTTTCTTT	CASSPRGPDTEAFF
TRBV3-1	medium-sized	TRBD2	14	TRBJ2-3	TGTGCCAGCAGCCAACGGGGGGGCAAAGATACGCAGTATTTT	CASSQRGGKDTQYF
TRBV7-2	many	.	12	TRBJ2-3	TGTGCCAGCAGCTCCTGGGCAGATACGCAGTATTTT	CASSSWADTQYF
TRBV6-4	many	TRBD2	13	TRBJ2-1	TGTGCCAGCAGTGACGGGGAGCGGGGGGAGCAGTTCTTC	CASSDGERGEQFF
TRBV28	.	.	14	TRBJ2-7	TGTGCCAGCACTGTTGGGGGCAGCTCCTACGAGCAGTACTTC	CASTVGGSSYEQYF
TRBV7-6	medium-sized	.	15	TRBJ2-6	TGTGCCAGCAGCTTTGGAGAAGCTGGGGCCAACGTCCTGACTTTC	CASSFGEAGANVLTF
TRBV6-5	many	TRBD2	15	TRBJ2-3	TGTGCCAGCAGTGTCAGCGGGGGCCGTGCAGATACGCAGTATTTT	CASSVSGGRADTQYF
TRBV29-1	medium-sized	.	12	TRBJ2-2	TGCAGCACGCGATTAGGCACCGGGGAGCTGTTTTTT	CSTRLGTGELFF
TRBV20-1	many	TRBD1	14	TRBJ1-2	TGCAGTGCTAGAGATTACTCAGGGGGCGGAGGCTACACCTTC	CSARDYSGGGGYTF
TRBV5-1	many	.	14	TRBJ2-1	TGCGCCAGCAGCTGGGGGGGCAACTACAATGAGCAGTTCTTC	CASSWGGNYNEQFF
TRBV7-2	many	.	13	TRBJ1-2	TGTGCCAGCAGCGTTACAGCGCTTTATGGCTACACCTTC	CASSVTALYGYTF
TRBV5-6	many	TRBD2	14	TRBJ2-5	TGTGCCAGCAGCGCGGGGGGACTCCAAGAGACCCAGTACTTC	CASSAGGLQETQYF
TRBV20-1	many	.	12	TRBJ2-3	TGCAGTGCTAGGGCGTACTCAGATACGCAGTATTTT	CSARAYSDTQYF
TRBV11-3	many	TRBD1	16	TRBJ2-3	TGTGCCAGCAGCTTCTCCGGGACAGCTAGCACAGATACGCAGTATTTT	CASSFSGTASTDTQYF
TRBV5-6	.	.	14	TRBJ1-1	TGTGCCAGCAGCTTTCAAGGAGTGAACACTGAAGCTTTCTTT	CASSFQGVNTEAFF
TRBV20-1	many	.	15	TRBJ2-1	TGCAGTGCTAGAGATCCGGCTCGCTTCGTCAATGAGCAGTTCTTC	CSARDPARFVNEQFF
TRBV4-2	few	.	11	TRBJ2-7	TGTGCCAGCAGCAAGGGGAAAGGGCAGTACTTC	CASSKGKGQYF
TRBV4-3	many	TRBD2	18	TRBJ2-5	TGCGCCAGCAGCCATACTAGCGGGAGGGAGCCCCGCGATGAGACCCAGTACTTC	CASSHTSGREPRDETQYF
TRBV4-1	many	.	16	TRBJ2-3	TGCGCCAGCAGCCAAGTTATAGCGATGAGCACAGATACGCAGTATTTT	CASSQVIAMSTDTQYF
TRBV28	many	.	17	TRBJ2-6	TGTGCCAGCAGTTTTAATTGGGGGTCGGCTGGGGCCAACGTCCTGACTTTC	CASSFNWGSAGANVLTF
TRBV20-1	many	.	12	TRBJ2-5	TGCAGTGCCCCGGGCCCAAAAGAGACCCAGTACTTC	CSAPGPKETQYF
TRBV12-3/TRBV12-4	many	.	13	TRBJ2-3	TGTGCCAGCAGTTTTTCCGGCACAGATACGCAGTATTTT	CASSFSGTDTQYF
TRBV7-6	medium-sized	TRBD1	17	TRBJ2-1	TGTGCCAGCAGCCCGCGACAGGGTTCAAATTCTGTTGATGAGCAGTTCTTC	CASSPRQGSNSVDEQFF
TRBV5-1	many	.	16	TRBJ2-2	TGCGCCAGCAGCTTTGAACAGTTTCTCAACACCGGGGAGCTGTTTTTT	CASSFEQFLNTGELFF
TRBV28	many	TRBD1	15	TRBJ2-3	TGTGCCAGCAGCTCTCCCGGACAGGGCACAGATACGCAGTATTTT	CASSSPGQGTDTQYF
TRBV10-3	many	.	12	TRBJ1-5	TGTGCCATCGCGGGGGGGAATCAGCCCCAGAATTTT	CAIAGGNQPQNF
TRBV20-1	many	.	13	TRBJ1-6	TGCAGTGCATCGACGGCCTATAATTCACCCCTCAACTTT	CSASTAYNSPLNF
TRBV3-1	many	.	14	TRBJ1-1	TGTGCCAGCAGCCAAGAAGGGGGTTTTACTGAAGCTTTCTTT	CASSQEGGFTEAFF
TRBV9	many	TRBD1	14	TRBJ1-1	TGTGCCAGCAGCCTAGACAGGGCGGACACTGAAGCTTTCTTT	CASSLDRADTEAFF
TRBV27	many	.	16	TRBJ2-5	TGTGCCAGCAGTTTCTCCTATCCCGGGCCACAAGAGACCCAGTACTTC	CASSFSYPGPQETQYF
TRBV20-1	many	.	14	TRBJ2-1	TGCAGTGCTGTTTACAGGGCGCGCAGCAATGAGCAGTTCTTC	CSAVYRARSNEQFF